This TCR beta chain is from a study of blood T cell repertoires in COVID-19. V lost 1 base, J lost 8 bases, and 7 bases stayed unmatched. Germline CDR1 is SGHTA and CDR2 is FQGTGA. The CDR3 runs to 14 residues. Measured with immunoSEQ multiplex PCR; TCRdb has only the in-frame clones, and not every one. The table shows some 270,000 clones, with approximately 86% occurring only once. The sequence came from a human donor with COVID-19, enrolled during active disease. The donor label of this sample is uncertain. The J gene is TRBJ1-2, the V gene TRBV7-3; 7 bases map to TRBD1. The sample was peripheral blood. CDR3 sequence (DNA): TGTGCCAGCAGCTTAAGTGGGACAGTGGTCGGCTACACCTTC. It specifies CASSLSGTVVGYTF.